The clone carrying this TCR beta chain was detected ten times or more. Its antigen is not identified. This specimen belongs to a study of T-cell memory formation after mild COVID-19. J gave up 4 bases and V 0 bases, and 4 bases lay outside the gene matches. Looked up from germline, CDR1 is SGHRS and CDR2 is YFSETQ. This CDR3 has 14 amino acids. Study-wide results and limits: Cross-reactive memory seemingly joined, as some responding clones were found in pre-infection memory.

TCRdb independently ran MiXCR on the 5' RACE reads; one entry per CDR3 protein. The table shows 200,000 to 300,000 distinct CDR3 sequences, with over 8.5% occurring only once. This TCR was recovered from a man aged 18 to 29 who had mild COVID-19 (a few samples of this study predate the infection). Cell type and time point are not known. The material sequenced was PBMCs or a T cell subset sorted from them (not recorded which). This chain uses TRBV5-1 with TRBJ2-7, with 7 bases aligning to TRBD2. As DNA, the CDR3 is TGCGCCAGCAGCTTGGCCGCTAGCGGATACGAGCAGTACTTC. Translating it yields CASSLAASGYEQYF.